The entry that follows covers one T cell receptor beta chain sequence. The data originate from a study of blood T cell repertoires in COVID-19. Looking at the study overall: Sample material is recorded as cDNA or gDNA derived from T cells, B-cell-depleted T cells, or PBMCs.

Per germline, CDR1 SGHRS and CDR2 YFSETQ. Trimming stripped 6 bases from V and 4 bases from J, with 17 bases between. The CDR3 is made up of 14 amino acids. As handled by the study authors: Estimated nucleated cell counts came from reference gene primer amplification. Sequenced by immunoSEQ multiplex PCR; TCRdb stores in-frame clones only, minus some. V and J calls and clone size are as listed in that table; D and trimming were resolved from the DNA. This table has 150,000 to 200,000 clones, 78% appearing once. The sequencing input was peripheral blood. The V and J genes are TRBV5-1 and TRBJ2-7, with a tentative D call TRBD1 (6 bases). The clonotype comes from a woman aged 80 or older with acute or convalescent COVID-19. CDR3 protein: CASKSQGLTYEQYF. Here the CDR3 DNA reads TGCGCCAGCAAATCCCAGGGGCTAACTTACGAGCAGTACTTC.